This TCR beta chain was obtained from a study of blood T cells in healthy people across ages. Across the study: Per every two T cells, about one barcoded beta molecule was captured by template switching. Overall study results and limits: Fewer expanded clones and more diversity marked long-lived versus aged donors.

The second PCR ran about 6 to 12 cycles with a sample-barcoded 5' primer and J-beta primers. In TCRdb, the 5' RACE reads were re-called with MiXCR into one record per CDR3 protein. The table shows 1,500,000 or so distinct CDR3 sequences, with roughly two fifths occurring only once. The CDR3 loop spans 13 amino acids. From germline, CDR1 is MNHEY and CDR2 SVGEGT. Each donor was a healthy Caucasian individual from Russia, aged roughly 6 to 100. A minimum of 6 micrograms of total RNA was extracted per sample. Regarding this clonotype: As yet, its antigen is unknown. The junction departs from germline at one end; a sequencing error may be responsible.

The V and J genes are TRBV6-2 or TRBV6-3 and TRBJ2-3, with no clear D. Material: blood. This clonotype was sampled from a woman in her late teens or twenties in good health. The CDR3 DNA reads as TGTGCCAGCAGATCTACAAGCACAGAGACGCAGTATTTT. It encodes CASRSTSTETQYF.